The sample holds one count of the clone carrying this T cell receptor (beta chain). In the authors' methods: For nucleated cells, counts were estimated from reference gene primer amplification. Sequencing was performed with immunoSEQ multiplex PCR; in TCRdb, only in-frame clones are kept and a portion is missing. The V and J calls and the clone size are those of that table, but D and trimming were determined from the DNA. The table has around 360,000 clones, about 87% seen once; the top ten hold less than 2.5%. This sample is drawn from a study of blood T cell repertoires in COVID-19. Study at large: Among Cohort 3 donors, those recovered had two negative PCRs, clearance, or symptom resolution. PBMCs, B-cell-depleted T cells, or T cells provided the cDNA or gDNA that made up the material. The United States, Italy and Spain were the sources of the acute and convalescent COVID-19 samples.

The V gene's germline CDR1 is LGHDT and CDR2 YNNKEL (reference sequence). CDR3 length: 13 residues. With 0 bases removed from V and 14 bases from J, the gap between germline ends came to 15 bases. The sequencing input was PBMCs or T cells enriched from blood (not recorded which). The genes are TRBV3-1 (or the pseudogene TRBV3-2) and TRBJ2-3, with D possibly matching TRBD2 (5 bases). The source is a man aged 35-49 years in a cohort exposed to, infected with or recovered from COVID-19 (not recorded which). The CDR3 nucleotides are TGTGCCAGCAGCCAAGATTCACGGGAACATGTGTATTTT. Protein sequence: CASSQDSREHVYF.